Shown below are 15 T cell receptor beta chains from a single sample sequenced in a study of T cells in Graves' hyperthyroidism and ophthalmopathy. From RNA transcripts, TCR beta CDR3 regions were amplified. Carried out on the TCR CDR3, a first-round RT-PCR used the HTBI primer set. TCRdb reprocessed the multiplex PCR reads via MiXCR and lists one record per CDR3 protein. Among around 540,000 distinct CDR3 sequences listed, approximately 16% were seen once. The sample comprised blood. These receptors came from a woman aged 25-40 years with Graves' ophthalmopathy.

The V call is TRBV6-2 or TRBV6-3, the J call TRBJ2-3, with 12 bases fitting TRBD2. The CDR3 length is 16 residues. Germline CDR1 and CDR2: MNHEY and SVGEGT. J lost 5 bases, V lost 5 bases, and 8 bases had no gene match. The CDR3 bases are TGTGCCAGCAGTGCTATGACTAGCGGGAGAATAGATACGCAGTATTTT. As protein: CASSAMTSGRIDTQYF.

This clonotype was recorded only once. J is TRBJ2-1 and V is TRBV11-3; D is uncertain. The tail of the sequence fits TRBJ2-7 better, so the J call may be wrong. This CDR3 is 13 amino acids long. The germline CDR1 and CDR2 sequences are SGHNT and YENEEA. CDR3 bases: TGTGCCAGCAGCTTAATACGTTACAATGAGCAGTACTTC. As protein: CASSLIRYNEQYF.

Many counts were recorded for this clonotype. The chain couples TRBV20-1 to TRBJ2-5; 7 positions match TRBD2. The CDR3 length is 14 residues. Germline V gives CDR1 DFQATT, CDR2 SNEGSKA (reference sequence). The ends lost 6 bases at V and 5 bases at J; junction bases unmatched: 12. CDR3 nucleotide sequence: TGCAGTGCCCCGGAGGGTACTAGCGAGGAGACCCAGTACTTC. It is translated as CSAPEGTSEETQYF.

CDR3 coding DNA: TGCGCCAGCAGCCAAGATTCCGTCTCTGGAAACACCATATATTTT. It encodes CASSQDSVSGNTIYF. The chain has TRBV4-3 and TRBJ1-3, with D hard to call. CDR1 LGHNA and CDR2 YSLEER come from the germline V gene. This CDR3 comprises 15 residues. Trimming stripped 0 bases from V and 0 bases from J, with 6 bases between.

The gene calls are TRBV27 and TRBJ2-7, with D perhaps being TRBD1 or TRBD2 (5 bases each). Trimming removed 2 bases at V and 3 bases at J, with 17 bases between. CDR3 length: 16 residues. CDR1 is MNHEY and CDR2 is SMNVEV in the germline V gene (reference sequence). The CDR3 DNA sequence: TGTGCCAGCAGTTTAAAGTTCGGGACCATCGTCTACGAGCAGTACTTC. This codes for CASSLKFGTIVYEQYF.

This clonotype was picked up a small number of times. The chain is built from TRBV28 and TRBJ2-7, with D possibly being TRBD2 (6 bases). Germline CDR1 and CDR2: MDHEN and SYDVKM. This CDR3 has 14 residues. V shed 6 bases and J shed 4 bases, with 16 bases lying between them. CDR3 in DNA: TGTGCCAGCAGCTCTAACGGGAGAATGTACGAGCAGTACTTC. Translating gives CASSSNGRMYEQYF.

The chain links TRBV3-1 to TRBJ1-6, with D unresolved. The CDR3 consists of 15 residues. Germline CDR1 and CDR2: LGHDT and YNNKEL (reference sequence). V gave up 4 bases and J gave up 6 bases, with 13 bases separating them. Written as DNA, the CDR3 is TGTGCCAGCAGCCTAGGGCCCAGCGGTAATTCACCCCTCCACTTT. Translation: CASSLGPSGNSPLHF.

This clonotype has at least ten counts. The chain's CDR3 is CASSGRQGGGYTF. Written as DNA, the CDR3 is TGTGCCAGCAGCGGTCGACAGGGGGGGGGCTACACCTTC. The chain recombines TRBV7-2 with TRBJ1-2; 9 bases line up with TRBD1. Losses at the gene ends were 5 bases for V and 8 bases for J; bases not matched to a gene: 6. The length of the CDR3 is 13 residues. CDR1 and CDR2 (germline): SGHTA, FQGNSA.

In this sample, this clonotype turned up many times. This rearrangement joins TRBV7-3 to TRBJ1-4; D not certain. From germline, CDR1 is SGHTA and CDR2 FQGTGA. This CDR3 has 15 amino acids. Between the trimmed V and J ends, which lost 5 bases and 8 bases, there was a span of 18 bases. The CDR3 here is CASSETGSLAEKLFF. The CDR3 DNA is TGTGCCAGCAGCGAAACCGGGAGCTTAGCCGAAAAACTGTTTTTT.

This clonotype was counted a few times. This sequence joins TRBV5-6 and TRBJ2-5; D is uncertain. The CDR3 runs to 13 residues. The germline V gene encodes CDR1 SGHDT and CDR2 YYEEEE. Between the trimmed V and J ends, which lost 2 bases and 7 bases, there was a span of 12 bases. The CDR3 spells CASSFGGHATQYF. The CDR3 coding sequence is TGTGCCAGCAGCTTTGGTGGTCATGCGACCCAGTACTTC.

This clonotype was observed once. CDR3 region: CAISYSHTDTQYF. CDR3 DNA: TGTGCCATCAGTTACAGCCACACAGATACGCAGTATTTT. This sequence joins TRBV10-3 and TRBJ2-3, with D unresolved. This CDR3 comprises 13 residues. In germline, CDR1 is ENHRY, CDR2 SYGVKD. Trimming took 5 bases from V and 2 from J, leaving 8 bases between them.

A note on this clonotype: A much larger clone lies one base from this, so it may be a read error. The V and J genes are TRBV20-1 and TRBJ2-3; 9 positions agree with TRBD2. This CDR3 has 17 residues. Germline lookup yields CDR1 DFQATT and CDR2 SNEGSKA (reference sequence). This CDR3 reads CSAGDGGTSWEMDTQYF. DNA for the CDR3: TGCAGTGCTGGAGATGGCGGGACTAGCTGGGAGATGGATACGCAGTATTTT.

This chain links TRBV11-3 with TRBJ2-3; TRBD2 matches 12 bases. This CDR3 has 18 residues. Germline V gene data show CDR1 as SGHNT and CDR2 as YENEEA. Unmatched junction bases numbered 13, after V lost 4 bases and J lost 5 bases. CDR3 nucleotides: TGTGCCAGCAGCTCACCGGGACTAGCGGGCCTAGGGGGAGATACGCAGTATTTT. This encodes CASSSPGLAGLGGDTQYF.

This clonotype appeared many times. The genes are TRBV28 and TRBJ1-5, with D hard to call. CDR1 is MDHEN and CDR2 is SYDVKM in the germline V gene. Trimming left V 4 bases short and J 7 bases short, with 5 bases between. This CDR3 spans 11 amino acids. CDR3 amino acids: CASSSGQPQHF. Here the CDR3 DNA reads TGTGCCAGCAGTTCCGGCCAGCCCCAGCATTTT.

This clonotype was found a few times. The rearrangement joins TRBV7-2 to TRBJ2-1; D possibly matches TRBD1 or TRBD2 (5 bases each). CDR1 is SGHTA and CDR2 is FQGNSA in the germline V gene. The CDR3 contains 16 residues. V shed 4 bases and J shed 1 base, with 14 bases lying between them. CDR3 nucleotides: TGTGCCAGCAGCTCTCCGCCGGGACGGTCCTACAATGAGCAGTTCTTC. Residues: CASSSPPGRSYNEQFF. Filled out from reference TRBV7-2 and TRBJ2-1, the complete variable domain reads GAGVSQSPSNKVTEKGKDVELRCDPISGHTALYWYRQSLGQGLEFLIYFQGNSAPDKSGLPSDRFSAERTGGSVSTLTIQRTQQEDSAVYLCASSSPPGRSYNEQFFGPGTRLTVL.